Below, 26 T cell receptor beta chains from the same sample are listed, as sequenced in a study of CD8 T cells in Susac syndrome. Random hexamers served to reverse transcribe roughly 0.5 to 1 ug RNA. TCRdb re-called the immunoSEQ multiplex PCR reads with MiXCR, one entry per CDR3 protein. The repertoire holds roughly 80,000 distinct CDR3 sequences, with 94% as singletons. The specimen was CD8+ T cells from PBMCs. The receptors stem from a human donor in good health.

The chain couples TRBV2 to TRBJ2-7; tentatively, D is TRBD1 (6 bases). V was shortened by 8 bases and J by 2 bases, with 13 bases between the two germline ends. This CDR3 has 13 amino acids. Germline CDR1 and CDR2: SNHLY and FYNNEI. CDR3 bases: TGTGCCAGCTTAGGGACACCTCCCTACGAGCAGTACGTC. Translating it yields CASLGTPPYEQYV.

This rearrangement joins TRBV6-5 to TRBJ1-1; D unresolved. The length of the CDR3 is 9 residues. The V end lost 10 bases, the J end lost 3 bases, and 3 bases lay between the germline ends. Germline CDR1 is MNHEY and CDR2 is SVGAGI. The CDR3 bases are TGTGCCACCTACACTGAAGCTTTCTTT. Translated, it gives CATYTEAFF.

This rearrangement joins TRBV29-1 to TRBJ2-1; D not certain. V gave up 1 base and J gave up 1 base, with 8 bases separating them. CDR1 is SQVTM, CDR2 ANQGSEA, per germline. The CDR3 has 14 residues. CDR3: CSVEVIGSYNEQFF. CDR3 in DNA: TGCAGCGTTGAAGTGATTGGTTCCTACAATGAGCAGTTCTTC.

The J gene is TRBJ1-2, the V gene TRBV5-6; D is possibly TRBD1 (6 bases). The CDR3 consists of 14 residues. Between the trimmed V and J ends, which lost 2 bases and 8 bases, there was a span of 16 bases. Germline values: CDR1 SGHDT, CDR2 YYEEEE. DNA of the CDR3: TGTGCCAGCAGCTTCGTCGCAGGGGCGGGAGGCTACACCTTC. It encodes CASSFVAGAGGYTF.

The chain carries TRBV4-1 and TRBJ1-2, with D possibly matching TRBD1 (6 bases). This CDR3 contains 15 residues. The germline CDR1 and CDR2 sequences are MGHRA and YSYEKL. Trimming stripped 1 base from V and 1 base from J, with 10 bases between. CDR3 protein: CASSQGGGGNYGYTF. CDR3 bases: TGCGCCAGCAGCCAAGGGGGAGGGGGTAACTATGGCTACACCTTC.

This chain uses TRBV4-3 with TRBJ2-1; 10 bases are shared with TRBD2. The junction had 14 bases not matched to a gene; V was cut back by 6 bases and J by 6 bases. Germline values: CDR1 LGHNA, CDR2 YSLEER. The CDR3 sequence is 17 residues long. In nucleotides, the CDR3 is TGCGCCAGCAGAAGATCGGCGAGCGGGGGGGGATCCAATGAGCAGTTCTTC. This gives the protein CASRRSASGGGSNEQFF.

This clonotype was found once. The chain carries TRBV6-6 and TRBJ1-1; unclear D gene. Trimming removed 7 bases at V and 1 base at J, with 10 bases between. The CDR3 has 13 residues. Germline CDR1 reads MNHNY; CDR2 reads SVGAGI (reference sequence). The CDR3 here is CASTFTENTEAFF. The DNA for the CDR3 is TGTGCCAGCACATTCACAGAGAACACTGAAGCTTTCTTT.

This clonotype is a singleton in its sample. The genes are TRBV4-1 and TRBJ1-1; D perhaps matches TRBD1 (5 bases). Germline values: CDR1 MGHRA, CDR2 YSYEKL. This CDR3 comprises 15 residues. Trimming took off 4 bases at V and 6 bases at J, with 18 bases between the two ends. CDR3 protein: CASSPAGLTIAEAFF. The DNA for the CDR3 is TGCGCCAGCAGCCCAGCGGGACTCACTATCGCTGAAGCTTTCTTT.

This chain links TRBV6-5 with TRBJ2-1; 8 bases map to TRBD2. The junction had 8 bases not matched to a gene; V was cut back by 7 bases and J by 3 bases. This CDR3 has 15 residues. The germline CDR1 and CDR2 sequences are MNHEY and SVGAGI. CDR3 coding DNA: TGTGCCAGCACCCCAGCGGGGGCCCTCTACAATGAGCAGTTCTTC. Translation gives CASTPAGALYNEQFF.

The CDR3 reads CASSQLSRLAGTTDTQYF. The CDR3 DNA is TGCGCCAGCAGCCAATTAAGCCGACTAGCGGGGACGACAGATACGCAGTATTTT. V is TRBV4-3 and J is TRBJ2-3; 11 bases map to TRBD2. Per the germline V gene, CDR1 is LGHNA and CDR2 is YSLEER. This CDR3 region has 18 residues. V trimming: 2 bases; J trimming: 3 bases; junction bases outside the gene matches: 10.

This chain joins TRBV4-1 and TRBJ2-1, with D unresolved. CDR1 and CDR2 (germline): MGHRA, YSYEKL. V lost 8 bases and J 9 bases, leaving 11 bases between the germline ends. The CDR3 totals 11 residues. CDR3 protein: CASYSPPEQFF. The CDR3 coding sequence is TGCGCCAGCTATTCCCCCCCTGAGCAGTTCTTC.

A single count supports this clonotype. J is TRBJ1-1 and V is TRBV7-9; TRBD1 is a possible D gene (5 bases). Trimming removed 5 bases from V and 5 bases from J, with 15 bases in between. Germline V gene data show CDR1 as SEHNR and CDR2 as FQNEAQ (reference sequence). This CDR3 is built from 14 residues. CDR3 DNA sequence: TGTGCCAGCAGCGCCGGGATTGGGGGGACTGAAGCTTTCTTT. Protein: CASSAGIGGTEAFF.

The chain employs TRBV27 and TRBJ2-7, with a weak D call TRBD2 (6 bases). The CDR3 totals 14 residues. CDR1 and CDR2 (germline): MNHEY, SMNVEV (reference sequence). Trimming removed 6 bases from V and 2 bases from J, with 14 bases in between. CDR3 nucleotide sequence: TGTGCCAGCAGACCCTGGGAGGTAGCCTACGAGCAGTACGTC. Translated: CASRPWEVAYEQYV.

This chain joins TRBV4-1 and TRBJ2-1; 9 bases match TRBD2. CDR3 length: 16 residues. The germline CDR1 and CDR2 sequences are MGHRA and YSYEKL. Trimming removed 0 bases from V and 3 bases from J; junction bases left unmatched: 3. The CDR3 loop is CASSQDRREGYNEQFF. CDR3 in DNA: TGCGCCAGCAGCCAAGATCGGCGGGAGGGCTACAATGAGCAGTTCTTC.

The V gene is TRBV24-1, the J gene TRBJ2-3; D could derive from TRBD1 or TRBD2 (6 bases each). The CDR3 runs 14 residues. V was cut by 9 bases and J by 3 bases, with 15 bases left in between. Germline V gene data show CDR1 as KGHDR and CDR2 as SFDVKD. The CDR3 sequence is CATSTGRSTDTQYF. The CDR3 DNA reads as TGTGCCACCTCTACAGGGAGGAGTACAGATACGCAGTATTTT.

V gene TRBV15 combines with J gene TRBJ1-1; D is unresolved. CDR3 size: 16 residues. The V gene's germline CDR1 is LNHNV and CDR2 YYDKDF (reference sequence). Trimming stripped 0 bases from V and 3 bases from J, with 14 bases between. The CDR3 here is CATSRDRGPADTEAFF. In DNA form, the CDR3 reads TGTGCCACCAGCAGAGATCGAGGTCCTGCCGACACTGAAGCTTTCTTT.

The chain combines TRBV6-1 with TRBJ2-1, with 9 nucleotides matching TRBD2. The length of the CDR3 is 16 residues. The V gene's germline CDR1 is MNHNS and CDR2 SASEGT. Trimming took 8 bases from V and 2 from J; bases not matched to a gene: 10. In DNA, the CDR3 is TGTGCCAGCTCCCCTCGGGCTAGCGGGGCCTACAATGAGCAGTTCTTC. Residues: CASSPRASGAYNEQFF.

This chain links TRBV4-1 with TRBJ2-7; tentatively, D is TRBD2 (6 bases). Trimming shortened V by 5 bases and J by 4 bases, and 9 bases separated the two germline ends. Looked up from germline, CDR1 is MGHRA and CDR2 is YSYEKL. The CDR3 runs to 12 residues. The CDR3 nucleotides read TGCGCCAGCAGCATGGGGGGTTACGAGCAGTACTTC. It is translated as CASSMGGYEQYF.

In this sample, this clonotype turned up once. This rearrangement joins TRBV7-8 to TRBJ2-7; D is ambiguous. Germline V gene lookup returns CDR1 SGHVS and CDR2 FQNEAQ. This CDR3 comprises 15 residues. Trimming took off 3 bases at V and 4 bases at J, with 16 bases between the two ends. CDR3 nucleotides: TGTGCCAGCAGCTTCTGGGCACAACCACCTTACGAGCAGTACTTC. This translates into CASSFWAQPPYEQYF.

This clonotype was found once. The rearrangement links TRBV9 to TRBJ1-2, with TRBD1 as a possible D gene (5 bases). With 3 bases removed from V and 3 bases from J, the gap between germline ends came to 15 bases. Germline V gene data show CDR1 as SGDLS and CDR2 as YYNGEE. The CDR3 covers 15 residues. CDR3 sequence (DNA): TGTGCCAGCAGCGCGCTCCGGGGGGTTTACTATGGCTACACCTTC. Encoded protein: CASSALRGVYYGYTF.

This chain uses TRBV5-6 with TRBJ1-3; weak D call: TRBD1 (6 bases). V was pared by 4 bases and J by 3 bases, with 20 bases between. The CDR3 is 17 residues long. CDR1 is SGHDT, CDR2 YYEEEE, per germline. For the CDR3, the DNA is TGTGCCAGCAGCGAGGGGGAGGAGGGCCTCCTTGGAAACACCATATATTTT. Translation gives CASSEGEEGLLGNTIYF.

The CDR3 bases are TGTGCCAGCAGTTACCAGGGTGCTAATTCACCCCTCCACTTT. Encoded protein: CASSYQGANSPLHF. This sequence joins TRBV6-2 or TRBV6-3 and TRBJ1-6, with D perhaps TRBD1 (5 bases). This CDR3 has 14 amino acids. Germline CDR1 and CDR2: MNHEY and SVGEGT. The ends were cut back, 2 bases at V and 6 bases at J, with 8 bases in the middle.

V is TRBV7-8 and J is TRBJ2-4; D possibly corresponds to TRBD2 (5 bases). The CDR3 runs 16 residues. V lost 0 bases and J 2 bases, leaving 11 bases between the germline ends. Germline-derived CDR1 and CDR2 are SGHVS and FQNEAQ. The DNA for the CDR3 is TGTGCCAGCAGCTTAGCGGGAGTGAATCCCAAAAACATTCAGTACTTC. It yields the protein CASSLAGVNPKNIQYF. Full variable domain (rest looked up from reference TRBV7-8 and TRBJ2-4): GAGVSQSPRYKVAKRGQDVALRCDPISGHVSLFWYQQALGQGPEFLTYFQNEAQLDKSGLPSDRFFAERPEGSVSTLKIQRTQQEDSAVYLCASSLAGVNPKNIQYFGAGTRLSVL.

The count of this clonotype is one. The DNA is left out, because the CDR3 cannot be placed on it with certainty; the CDR3 is given as TCRdb lists it. This rearrangement joins TRBV24-1 to TRBJ2-2; whether TRBD1, the table's D call, matches the DNA was not checked. The length of the CDR3 is 12 amino acids, counting both ends. Per the germline V gene, CDR1 is KGHDR and CDR2 is SFDVKD. CDR3 amino acids: CATSGGPGSCFF.

The chain joins TRBV10-3 to TRBJ2-1, with D perhaps being TRBD1 or TRBD2 (5 bases each). Trimming removed 8 bases at V and 9 bases at J, with 14 bases between. Germline V lookup: CDR1 ENHRY, CDR2 SYGVKD. The CDR3 is 12 amino acids. CDR3 bases: TGTGCCATCGGGACCGGGCGGCCTGAGCAGTTCTTC. This gives the protein CAIGTGRPEQFF.

This chain connects TRBV12-3 or TRBV12-4 to TRBJ2-1; the D gene is possibly TRBD1 (6 bases). The CDR3 is made up of 16 amino acids. V lost 0 bases to trimming and J lost 4 bases, with 13 bases between them. The CDR3 protein is CASSLALQGPYNEQFF. CDR3 sequence (DNA): TGTGCCAGCAGTTTAGCGTTACAGGGCCCATACAATGAGCAGTTCTTC.